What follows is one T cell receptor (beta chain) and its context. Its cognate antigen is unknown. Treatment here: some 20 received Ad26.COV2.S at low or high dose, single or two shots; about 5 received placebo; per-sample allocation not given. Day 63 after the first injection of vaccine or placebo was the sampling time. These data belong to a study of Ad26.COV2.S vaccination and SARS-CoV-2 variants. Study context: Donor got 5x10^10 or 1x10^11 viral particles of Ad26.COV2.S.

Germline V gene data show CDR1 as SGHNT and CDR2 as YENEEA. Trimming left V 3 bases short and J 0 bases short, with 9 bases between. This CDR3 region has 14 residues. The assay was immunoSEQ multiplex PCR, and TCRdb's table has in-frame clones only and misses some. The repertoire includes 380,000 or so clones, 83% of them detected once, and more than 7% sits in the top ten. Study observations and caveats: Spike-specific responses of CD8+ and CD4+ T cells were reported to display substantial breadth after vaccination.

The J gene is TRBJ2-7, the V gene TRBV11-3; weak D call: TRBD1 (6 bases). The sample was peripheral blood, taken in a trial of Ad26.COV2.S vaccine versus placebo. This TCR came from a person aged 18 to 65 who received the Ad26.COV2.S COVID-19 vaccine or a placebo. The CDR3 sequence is CASSFGTNSYEQYF. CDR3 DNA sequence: TGTGCCAGCAGCTTCGGGACAAACTCCTACGAGCAGTACTTC.